This T cell receptor (beta chain) was sequenced during a study of cytomegalovirus exposure and HLA in healthy donors. Trimming shortened V by 0 bases and J by 7 bases, and 16 bases separated the two germline ends. Germline-derived CDR1 and CDR2 are LNHNV and YYDKDF (reference sequence). CDR3 length: 16 residues. Overall study findings and caveats: Several of the most significant clusters appeared linked to common viral pathogens, based on a later analysis. CMV antigen specificity was confirmed in vitro for three CMV-associated chains.

60 Vbeta and 13 Jbeta primers were used in PCR. Profiled with immunoSEQ multiplex PCR; TCRdb holds only in-frame clones, not every one. The sample has roughly 160,000 clones; roughly 80% are singletons. Comment on this clone: Its antigen is unidentified.

This TCR was sampled from a man aged 25-40 years in good health and CMV-seropositive. The sequencing input was PBMCs. The V gene is TRBV15, the J gene TRBJ1-5, with D unclear. The DNA for the CDR3 is TGTGCCACCAGCAGAGATCGGAGGCCGGTCGGCCAGCCCCAGCATTTT. Translated, it gives CATSRDRRPVGQPQHF.